The clone carrying this T cell receptor (beta chain) occurred a few times. The antigen remains unidentified. It was with unique molecular identifiers that the TCRbeta library was prepared. TCRdb redid the calling of the PCR reads with MiXCR, one entry per CDR3 protein. The data contain about 830,000 distinct CDR3 sequences, 15% to 20% of them singletons. The ends were cut back, 0 bases at V and 6 bases at J, with 13 bases in the middle. Germline V gives CDR1 SGHRS, CDR2 YFSETQ. The length of the CDR3 is 15 residues. This sample is drawn from a study of T-cell reconstitution after alpha-beta-depleted transplantation in children. Findings and limits, study-wide: A year had passed since transplant, and T-cell counts and diversity by then came mostly from newly produced T cells.

This receptor was identified in a male patient younger than 18 who had a stem cell transplant for acute lymphoblastic leukemia, so the T cells may come from the graft donor. The J gene is TRBJ2-1, the V gene TRBV5-1; D possibly corresponds to TRBD1 (7 bases). The material sequenced was PBMCs, mostly from graft donor cells, taken 360 days after TCRalphabeta/CD19-depleted stem cell transplant. Here the CDR3 DNA reads TGCGCCAGCAGCTTGGGCAGGGGGGCCGCCAATGAGCAGTTCTTC. Protein: CASSLGRGAANEQFF.